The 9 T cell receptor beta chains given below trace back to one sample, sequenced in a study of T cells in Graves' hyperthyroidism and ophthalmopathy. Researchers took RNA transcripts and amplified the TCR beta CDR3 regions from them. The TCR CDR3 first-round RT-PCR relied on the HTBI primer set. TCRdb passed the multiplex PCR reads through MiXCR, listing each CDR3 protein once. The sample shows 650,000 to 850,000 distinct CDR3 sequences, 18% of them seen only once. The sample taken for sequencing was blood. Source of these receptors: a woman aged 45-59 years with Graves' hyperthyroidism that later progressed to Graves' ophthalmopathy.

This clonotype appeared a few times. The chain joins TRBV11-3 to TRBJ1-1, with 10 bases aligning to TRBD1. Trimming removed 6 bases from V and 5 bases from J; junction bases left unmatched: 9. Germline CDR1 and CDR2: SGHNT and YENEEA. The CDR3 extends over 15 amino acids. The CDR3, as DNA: TGTGCCAGCAGTTCGGGACAGGGGTCGGCGACTGAAGCTTTCTTT. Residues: CASSSGQGSATEAFF.

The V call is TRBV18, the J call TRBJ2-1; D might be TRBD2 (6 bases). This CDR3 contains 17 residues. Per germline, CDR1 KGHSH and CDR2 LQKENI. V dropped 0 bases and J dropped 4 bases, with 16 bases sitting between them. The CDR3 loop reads CASSPPLLSGSYNEQFF. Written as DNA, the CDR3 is TGTGCCAGCTCACCACCGCTTCTTAGCGGATCATACAATGAGCAGTTCTTC.

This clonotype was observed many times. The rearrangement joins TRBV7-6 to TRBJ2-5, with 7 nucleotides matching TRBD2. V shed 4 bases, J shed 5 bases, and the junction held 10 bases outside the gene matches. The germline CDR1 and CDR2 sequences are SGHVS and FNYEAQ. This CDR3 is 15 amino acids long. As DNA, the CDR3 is TGTGCCAGCAGCTCGATAAGCGGGGCGTTGGAGACCCAGTACTTC. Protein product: CASSSISGALETQYF.

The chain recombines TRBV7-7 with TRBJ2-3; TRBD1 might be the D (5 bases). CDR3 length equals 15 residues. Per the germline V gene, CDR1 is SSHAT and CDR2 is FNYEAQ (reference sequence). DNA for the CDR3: TGTGCTCTCTCCAGGGCAGGGCCAGCCACAGATACGCAGTATTTT. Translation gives CALSRAGPATDTQYF.

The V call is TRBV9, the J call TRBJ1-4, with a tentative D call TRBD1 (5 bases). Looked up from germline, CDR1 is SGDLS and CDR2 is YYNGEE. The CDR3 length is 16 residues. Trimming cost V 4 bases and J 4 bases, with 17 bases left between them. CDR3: CASSPLGRTINEKLFF. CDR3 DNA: TGTGCCAGCAGCCCCTTGGGACGGACGATTAATGAAAAACTGTTTTTT. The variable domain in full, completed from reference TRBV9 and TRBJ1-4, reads DSGVTQTPKHLITATGQRVTLRCSPRSGDLSVYWYQQSLDQGLQFLIQYYNGEERAKGNILERFSAQQFPDLHSELNLSSLELGDSALYFCASSPLGRTINEKLFFGSGTQLSVL.

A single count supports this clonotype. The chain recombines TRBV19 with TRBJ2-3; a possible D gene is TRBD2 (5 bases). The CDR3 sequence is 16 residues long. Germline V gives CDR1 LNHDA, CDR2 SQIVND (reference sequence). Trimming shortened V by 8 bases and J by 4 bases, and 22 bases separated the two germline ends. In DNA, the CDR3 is TGTGCCAGTTCCGAGGAGGCGAGAAAGCCGGCAGATACGCAGTATTTT. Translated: CASSEEARKPADTQYF.

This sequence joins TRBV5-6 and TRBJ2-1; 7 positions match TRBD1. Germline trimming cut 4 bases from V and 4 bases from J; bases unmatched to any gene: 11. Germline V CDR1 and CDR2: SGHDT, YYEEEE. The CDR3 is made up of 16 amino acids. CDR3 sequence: CASSPSGQALYNEQFF. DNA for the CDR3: TGTGCCAGCAGCCCATCAGGACAGGCCCTTTACAATGAGCAGTTCTTC. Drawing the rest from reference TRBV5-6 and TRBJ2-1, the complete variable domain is DAGVTQSPTHLIKTRGQQVTLRCSPKSGHDTVSWYQQALGQGPQFIFQYYEEEERQRGNFPDRFSGHQFPNYSSELNVNALLLGDSALYLCASSPSGQALYNEQFFGPGTRLTVL.

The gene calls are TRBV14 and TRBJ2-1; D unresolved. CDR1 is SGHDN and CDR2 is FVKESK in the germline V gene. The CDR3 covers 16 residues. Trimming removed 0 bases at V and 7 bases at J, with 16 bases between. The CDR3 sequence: CASSQDAARHTNEQFF. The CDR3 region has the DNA TGTGCCAGCAGCCAAGACGCGGCGCGCCATACGAATGAGCAGTTCTTC.

DNA for the CDR3: TGCGCCAGCAGCTTGGATCCGGGACAGATCTCTGGGGCCAACGTCCTGACTTTC. It codes for CASSLDPGQISGANVLTF. The chain joins TRBV5-1 to TRBJ2-6; 7 bases agree with TRBD1. Trimming at V came to 0 bases and at J to 0 bases, leaving 6 bases not matched to a gene. Per germline, CDR1 SGHRS and CDR2 YFSETQ. CDR3 length equals 18 residues.